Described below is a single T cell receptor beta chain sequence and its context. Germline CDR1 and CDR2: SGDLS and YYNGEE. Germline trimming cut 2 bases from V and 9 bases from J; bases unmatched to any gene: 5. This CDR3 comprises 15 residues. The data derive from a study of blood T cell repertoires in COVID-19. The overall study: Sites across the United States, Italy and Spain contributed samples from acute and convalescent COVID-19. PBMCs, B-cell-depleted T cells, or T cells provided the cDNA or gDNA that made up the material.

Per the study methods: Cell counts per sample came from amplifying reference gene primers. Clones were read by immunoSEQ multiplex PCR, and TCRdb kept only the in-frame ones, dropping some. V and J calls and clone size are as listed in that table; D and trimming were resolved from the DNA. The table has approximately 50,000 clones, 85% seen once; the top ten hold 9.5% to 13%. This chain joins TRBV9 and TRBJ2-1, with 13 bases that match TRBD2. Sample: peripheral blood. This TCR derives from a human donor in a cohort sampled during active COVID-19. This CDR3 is CASSVTSGRASEQFF. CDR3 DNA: TGTGCCAGCAGCGTTACTAGCGGGAGGGCCAGTGAGCAGTTCTTC. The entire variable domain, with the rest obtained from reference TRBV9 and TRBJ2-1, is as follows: DSGVTQTPKHLITATGQRVTLRCSPRSGDLSVYWYQQSLDQGLQFLIQYYNGEERAKGNILERFSAQQFPDLHSELNLSSLELGDSALYFCASSVTSGRASEQFFGPGTRLTVL.